Listed here is a single TCR beta chain. The antigen is unknown. The entry originates in a study of OX40 agonist ivuxolimab in advanced cancers. About the study: Ivuxolimab is an agonistic anti-OX40 (CD134) antibody, and patients were treated with it. Notes on the study in general: The study did not work out the antigen specificity of the expanded peripheral T cells.

The assay was immunoSEQ multiplex PCR, and TCRdb's table has in-frame clones only and misses some. The sample has 65,000 to 80,000 clones; 91% are singletons. V was trimmed by 2 bases and J by 3 bases, leaving 4 bases between them. Germline-derived CDR1 and CDR2 are SGHTA and FQGNSA. This CDR3 comprises 12 residues. The sequence was collected from an adult with an advanced solid tumor such as melanoma, head and neck, liver or kidney cancer. The starting material was CD4+ or CD8+ T cells sorted from blood, obtained in a trial of the OX40 agonist ivuxolimab. V usage is TRBV7-2 and J usage is TRBJ1-1, with D hard to call. CDR3 sequence: CASSLQYTEAFF. CDR3 nucleotides: TGTGCCAGCAGCTTACAGTACACTGAAGCTTTCTTT.